A single sample is the source of the 24 T cell receptor beta chains below, sequenced in a study of T cells in Graves' hyperthyroidism and ophthalmopathy. Amplification targeted TCR beta CDR3 regions from RNA transcripts. The primer set for the first-round RT-PCR of the TCR CDR3 was HTBI. TCRdb independently ran MiXCR on the multiplex PCR reads; one entry per CDR3 protein. The sample records roughly 750,000 distinct CDR3 sequences, approximately 16% being singletons. The sequencing input was blood. The receptors derive from a man aged 18 to 29 with Graves' hyperthyroidism.

This clonotype was detected only a few times. This sequence joins TRBV7-3 and TRBJ2-2; unclear D gene. The CDR3 is 13 residues long. The V gene's germline CDR1 is SGHTA and CDR2 FQGTGA. The ends were cut back, 6 bases at V and 8 bases at J, with 13 bases in the middle. CDR3: CASSLRMGGELFF. The CDR3 bases are TGTGCCAGCAGTCTCCGCATGGGGGGGGAGCTGTTTTTT.

This clonotype showed up many times. The rearrangement uses TRBV7-2 and TRBJ1-6, with D perhaps TRBD1 (5 bases). CDR3 length: 12 residues. Germline V lookup: CDR1 SGHTA, CDR2 FQGNSA. V shed 5 bases and J shed 14 bases, with 13 bases lying between them. In DNA form, the CDR3 reads TGTGCCAGCAGCCCGGGGGGAGGTGCCCTCCACTTT. Translation: CASSPGGGALHF.

This clonotype was counted many times. The chain couples TRBV7-9 to TRBJ2-5; tentatively, D is TRBD2 (5 bases). Germline CDR1 SEHNR, CDR2 FQNEAQ (reference sequence). Trimming removed 1 base at V and 5 bases at J, with 14 bases between. This CDR3 spans 15 amino acids. CDR3 bases: TGTGCCAGCAGCTTAGGGCGGACTTTTCAGGAGACCCAGTACTTC. It translates to CASSLGRTFQETQYF.

The chain recombines TRBV9 with TRBJ1-4, with D unclear. The germline gives CDR1 SGDLS, CDR2 YYNGEE. Deletions cut 4 bases from V and 5 bases from J, with 15 bases between. The CDR3 length is 15 residues. For the CDR3, the DNA is TGTGCCAGCAGCCGTCCGAGCGGTGTGAATGAAAAACTGTTTTTT. This sequence encodes CASSRPSGVNEKLFF.

This clonotype was found many times. This chain uses TRBV20-1 with TRBJ1-6, with D uncertain. Germline CDR1 DFQATT, CDR2 SNEGSKA (reference sequence). The germline V and J ends were trimmed by 5 bases and 0 bases, with 11 bases remaining between them. CDR3 length equals 15 residues. The CDR3 bases are TGCAGTGCTTCCTTCAAGAGCTCCTATAATTCACCCCTCCACTTT. This gives the protein CSASFKSSYNSPLHF.

The DNA for the CDR3 is TGCAGCGTTAGCGACATGAACACTGAAGCTTTCTTT. Protein product: CSVSDMNTEAFF. The chain is built from TRBV29-1 and TRBJ1-1, with D hard to call. Germline-derived CDR1 and CDR2 are SQVTM and ANQGSEA. This CDR3 has 12 residues. The V and J ends lost 5 bases and 0 bases respectively, with 7 bases between them.

This clonotype was recorded a few times. The chain employs TRBV3-1 and TRBJ1-2; 8 bases map to TRBD1. The J segment lost 7 bases and the V segment lost 0 bases, leaving 7 bases of the junction unmatched. Germline V gene data show CDR1 as LGHDT and CDR2 as YNNKEL (reference sequence). The CDR3 length is 15 residues. Here the CDR3 DNA reads TGTGCCAGCAGCCAAGATTCCCTCCAGGGGGCTGGCTACACCTTC. This encodes CASSQDSLQGAGYTF.

This clonotype has more than one count but fewer than ten. V gene TRBV19 combines with J gene TRBJ1-1, with a tentative D call TRBD1 (6 bases). V gave up 6 bases and J gave up 5 bases, with 13 bases separating them. Germline CDR1 and CDR2: LNHDA and SQIVND (reference sequence). The CDR3 sequence is 13 residues long. The CDR3 spells CASREGDRTEAFF. CDR3 bases: TGTGCCAGTAGGGAGGGGGATCGTACTGAAGCTTTCTTT. The variable domain in full, completed from reference TRBV19 and TRBJ1-1, reads DGGITQSPKYLFRKEGQNVTLSCEQNLNHDAMYWYRQDPGQGLRLIYYSQIVNDFQKGDIAEGYSVSREKKESFPLTVTSAQKNPTAFYLCASREGDRTEAFFGQGTRLTVV.

This clonotype has at least ten counts. The chain is built from TRBV20-1 and TRBJ2-1; tentative D call: TRBD2 (6 bases). V was shortened by 0 bases and J by 1 base, with 13 bases between the two germline ends. The CDR3 extends over 16 amino acids. From germline, CDR1 is DFQATT and CDR2 SNEGSKA (reference sequence). The CDR3 loop reads CSARDGRDASYNEQFF. CDR3 DNA sequence: TGCAGTGCTAGAGATGGGCGGGATGCGTCCTACAATGAGCAGTTCTTC.

This clonotype was counted at least ten times. This rearrangement joins TRBV28 to TRBJ2-7; 7 bases map to TRBD1. Germline V gene lookup returns CDR1 MDHEN and CDR2 SYDVKM. V dropped 6 bases and J dropped 4; count of bases not matched to a gene: 6. This CDR3 is built from 13 residues. DNA of the CDR3: TGTGCCAGCAGAACTACAGGGGAGTACGAGCAGTACTTC. As protein: CASRTTGEYEQYF.

This clonotype was found many times. This sequence joins TRBV7-2 and TRBJ2-3, with 9 positions matching TRBD2. Trimming removed 3 bases from V and 12 bases from J; junction bases left unmatched: 4. Germline V gives CDR1 SGHTA, CDR2 FQGNSA. The CDR3 extends over 12 amino acids. CDR3 sequence: CASSLTSGVQYF. The CDR3 DNA reads as TGTGCCAGCAGCTTGACTAGCGGAGTACAGTATTTT.

J is TRBJ1-6 and V is TRBV11-2; D is uncertain. CDR3 size: 13 residues. Trimming cost V 1 base and J 8 bases, with 6 bases left between them. In germline, CDR1 is SGHAT, CDR2 FQNNGV. The CDR3 DNA reads TGTGCCAGCAGCTTAGGCCCATATTCACCCCTCCACTTT. Amino acids: CASSLGPYSPLHF.

Remarks on this clonotype: Possible read error: a much larger clone is one base away. Since no conserved phenylalanine or tryptophan closes the CDR3, a read error is the likely cause. The chain links TRBV7-9 to TRBJ1-5; perhaps TRBD1 as D (5 bases). Per the germline V gene, CDR1 is SEHNR and CDR2 is FQNEAQ (reference sequence). V was shortened by 6 bases and J by 7 bases, with 10 bases between the two germline ends. The CDR3 covers 12 residues. The CDR3 reads CASSIWGQPQHL. DNA of the CDR3: TGTGCCAGCAGTATATGGGGGCAGCCCCAGCATTTA.

Comment on this clonotype: With a much larger clone just one base away, this may be a read error. CDR3 in DNA: TGTGCCAGCAGTCACTCAACGACCGTCGTCTCTGGAAACACCATATATTTT. Protein: CASSHSTTVVSGNTIYF. This sequence joins TRBV28 and TRBJ1-3; D unclear. From germline, CDR1 is MDHEN and CDR2 SYDVKM. V shed 5 bases and J shed 0 bases, with 17 bases lying between them. The CDR3 consists of 17 residues.

This clonotype was counted many times. V is TRBV28 and J is TRBJ2-7; D possibly corresponds to TRBD2 (6 bases). Looked up from germline, CDR1 is MDHEN and CDR2 is SYDVKM. The V gene lost 7 bases and the J gene lost 1 base, with 17 bases spanning the gap. CDR3 length equals 15 residues. The chain's CDR3 is CASNGRGSVSYEQYF. In nucleotides, the CDR3 is TGTGCCAGCAACGGACGGGGGTCGGTGTCCTACGAGCAGTACTTC.

The chain combines TRBV24-1 with TRBJ2-1; no reliable D call. CDR1 KGHDR and CDR2 SFDVKD come from the germline V gene. The CDR3 is 16 residues long. Trimming pared 3 bases from V and 2 bases from J, leaving 13 bases between. CDR3 DNA: TGTGCCACCAGTGATCCACGGAGCCGGACCTACAATGAGCAGTTCTTC. It specifies CATSDPRSRTYNEQFF.

This clonotype was detected ten times or more. This chain connects TRBV2 to TRBJ2-1; perhaps TRBD2 as D (6 bases). The CDR3 covers 12 residues. The germline CDR1 and CDR2 sequences are SNHLY and FYNNEI. Trimming took 3 bases from V and 9 from J, leaving 9 bases between them. The CDR3 loop reads CASSDGGIEQFF. CDR3 in DNA: TGTGCCAGCAGTGACGGGGGTATTGAGCAGTTCTTC.

At least ten counts were recorded for this clonotype. J is TRBJ2-5 and V is TRBV20-1; 9 bases fit TRBD2. The trim removed 8 bases at V and 4 bases at J, leaving 11 bases unmatched. This CDR3 is built from 14 residues. Germline V lookup: CDR1 DFQATT, CDR2 SNEGSKA (reference sequence). The CDR3 sequence is CSPPNAGGRETQYF. The CDR3 bases are TGCAGTCCCCCTAATGCGGGAGGGAGAGAGACCCAGTACTTC.

This clonotype came up many times. In DNA form, the CDR3 reads TGTGCCAGCAGTTTATGGGGGCGCAGCCTCGGCGGCTACACCTTC. It encodes CASSLWGRSLGGYTF. The rearrangement uses TRBV28 and TRBJ1-2; D perhaps matches TRBD1 (5 bases). V was shortened by 0 bases and J by 8 bases, with 16 bases between the two germline ends. The CDR3 extends over 15 amino acids. Germline V lookup: CDR1 MDHEN, CDR2 SYDVKM.

This clonotype was counted many times. The chain links TRBV6-1 to TRBJ2-2, with D maybe TRBD2 (6 bases). The CDR3 loop spans 14 amino acids. Trimming removed 6 bases at V and 0 bases at J, with 8 bases between. Germline V gene data show CDR1 as MNHNS and CDR2 as SASEGT. The CDR3 nucleotides are TGTGCCAGCAGGCGGGACCCGAACACCGGGGAGCTGTTTTTT. Its translation: CASRRDPNTGELFF.

This clonotype was seen at least ten times. A much larger clonotype is one base distant, so this may be a read error. The chain couples TRBV11-2 to TRBJ2-7, with 10 nucleotides matching TRBD2. Losses at the gene ends were 1 base for V and 4 bases for J; bases not matched to a gene: 1. The CDR3 runs 14 residues. The germline gives CDR1 SGHAT, CDR2 FQNNGV. CDR3 nucleotides: TGTGCCAGCAGCTTAGCTAGCGGGAGATACGAGCAGTACTTC. Its translation is CASSLASGRYEQYF.

This chain joins TRBV19 and TRBJ2-2, with 9 bases lining up with TRBD1. The CDR3 is 14 residues long. The junction had 4 bases not matched to a gene; V was cut back by 6 bases and J by 5 bases. Per the germline V gene, CDR1 is LNHDA and CDR2 is SQIVND (reference sequence). Here the CDR3 reads CASSGTGQTGELFF. The CDR3 region has the DNA TGTGCCAGTAGCGGGACAGGGCAGACCGGGGAGCTGTTTTTT.

This clonotype came up many times. CDR3 region: CASSSRTDYYGYTF. In DNA, the CDR3 is TGTGCCAGCAGTTCCCGGACGGACTACTATGGCTACACCTTC. The chain links TRBV12-3 or TRBV12-4 to TRBJ1-2; D is ambiguous. This CDR3 region has 14 residues. With 4 bases removed from V and 3 bases from J, the gap between germline ends came to 12 bases.

This clonotype was detected only a few times. A much larger clone is a single base away; this may be a read error. The chain combines TRBV2 with TRBJ2-3; D call uncertain. Trimming left V 7 bases short and J 1 base short, with 18 bases between. The V gene's germline CDR1 is SNHLY and CDR2 FYNNEI. The CDR3 consists of 16 residues. The CDR3 DNA is TGTGCCAGCATCCCCGGCGGCATCATGGGCACAGATACGCAGTATTTT. Protein product: CASIPGGIMGTDTQYF.